These 30 T cell receptor beta chains came from one sample sequenced in a study of radiation and T cells in renal cell carcinoma (TCRdb year 2020). The library was prepared using the immunoSEQ multiplex PCR assay. The source is immuneACCESS, and TCRdb retained only in-frame sequences with V and J called. Part of the clones is not carried over; for the studies checked, unresolved V genes explain less than half of this, and the remainder is unexplained. The table for this sample lists roughly 130,000 clones; 85% to 90% of them were counted only once. The ten largest clones represent 4.5% to 7.5% of the sample. The time point label on this specimen signifies: blood 2 weeks post-SBRT. This specimen's treatment or condition label, interpreted: 15 Gy SBRT to primary tumor, nephrectomy 4 weeks later. Here the sequenced sample was blood, taken from a patient whose treatment included radiotherapy and nephrectomy. Receptors originate from a woman in her 70s with renal cell carcinoma.

This clone was counted only a few times. The rearrangement links TRBV7-9 to TRBJ1-6; the D is unclear. Trimming left V 7 bases short and J 7 bases short, with 11 bases between. This CDR3 comprises 13 residues. The germline CDR1 and CDR2 sequences are SEHNR and FQNEAQ (reference sequence). CDR3 in amino acids: CASTRGENSPLHF. In DNA form, the CDR3 reads TGTGCCAGCACACGGGGAGAGAATTCACCCCTCCACTTT.

This clone was seen just once. This sequence joins TRBV18 and TRBJ2-1; perhaps TRBD1 as D (6 bases). V lost 4 bases to trimming and J lost 2 bases, with 15 bases between them. Looked up from germline, CDR1 is KGHSH and CDR2 is LQKENI. The CDR3 extends over 16 amino acids. In DNA form, the CDR3 reads TGTGCCAGCTCACAGTATACTGGACAGACCTACAATGAGCAGTTCTTC. Its protein product is CASSQYTGQTYNEQFF.

This clone turned up a few times. The chain recombines TRBV4-1 with TRBJ2-7; D not resolved. The CDR3 is 13 amino acids. CDR1 is MGHRA, CDR2 YSYEKL, per germline. With 0 bases removed from V and 3 bases from J, the gap between germline ends came to 6 bases. CDR3 DNA sequence: TGCGCCAGCAGCCAAGATGTGGGCTACGAGCAGTACTTC. Protein: CASSQDVGYEQYF.

V usage is TRBV9 and J usage is TRBJ2-7, with D tentatively TRBD2 (7 bases). Per the germline V gene, CDR1 is SGDLS and CDR2 is YYNGEE. The CDR3 loop spans 21 amino acids. V was shortened by 0 bases and J by 2 bases, with 30 bases between the two germline ends. The CDR3 spells CASSVGLLHPPTGTIAYEQYF. The DNA of the CDR3 is TGTGCCAGCAGCGTAGGTCTTCTGCACCCACCAACAGGGACTATCGCCTACGAGCAGTACTTC.

The sample holds a few counts of this clone. V gene TRBV27 combines with J gene TRBJ1-6; 9 nucleotides line up with TRBD1. Germline lookup yields CDR1 MNHEY and CDR2 SMNVEV (reference sequence). The V gene end was trimmed by 5 bases and the J gene end by 8 bases; junction bases not matched to a gene: 4. The CDR3 sequence is 14 residues long. Written as DNA, the CDR3 is TGTGCCAGCAGTCCCGGGACAGGGTATTCACCCCTCCACTTT. Translation gives CASSPGTGYSPLHF.

The rearrangement joins TRBV6-1 to TRBJ1-5; TRBD1 is a possible D gene (5 bases). Germline CDR1 reads MNHNS; CDR2 reads SASEGT. Trimming took 3 bases from V and 7 from J, leaving 10 bases between them. The CDR3 sequence is 13 residues long. This CDR3 is CASSETGGQPQHF. The CDR3, as DNA: TGTGCCAGCAGTGAGACGGGGGGACAGCCCCAGCATTTT.

The chain combines TRBV28 with TRBJ1-2; 7 bases are shared with TRBD1. CDR1 is MDHEN and CDR2 is SYDVKM in the germline V gene. The CDR3 length is 14 residues. V dropped 3 bases and J dropped 2; count of bases not matched to a gene: 3. The CDR3 sequence: CASSFLTGNYGYTF. For the CDR3, the DNA is TGTGCCAGCAGTTTTCTGACAGGGAACTATGGCTACACCTTC.

The chain uses TRBV4-1 and TRBJ1-4; D is ambiguous. The CDR3 loop spans 16 amino acids. Trimming stripped 0 bases from V and 1 base from J, with 9 bases between. From germline, CDR1 is MGHRA and CDR2 YSYEKL. CDR3 loop: CASSQEVTLTNEKLFF. The CDR3 DNA reads TGCGCCAGCAGCCAAGAAGTCACCCTAACTAATGAAAAACTGTTTTTT.

The chain employs TRBV7-3 and TRBJ2-3; D gene uncertain. Trimming took off 2 bases at V and 7 bases at J, with 10 bases between the two ends. Germline V gene sequence: CDR1 SGHTA, CDR2 FQGTGA. The CDR3 totals 13 residues. CDR3 amino acids: CASSLPPAHTQYF. The CDR3 DNA sequence: TGTGCCAGCAGCTTACCGCCGGCCCATACGCAGTATTTT.

This chain links TRBV9 with TRBJ1-4, with 8 bases identical to TRBD1. The V gene's germline CDR1 is SGDLS and CDR2 YYNGEE. Trimming took 0 bases from V and 7 from J; bases not matched to a gene: 5. This CDR3 contains 15 residues. The CDR3: CASSVGTGPGEKLFF. The CDR3 DNA follows: TGTGCCAGCAGCGTAGGGACAGGGCCGGGTGAAAAACTGTTTTTT.

The chain is built from TRBV2 and TRBJ1-1, with a tentative D call TRBD1 (5 bases). Germline V gives CDR1 SNHLY, CDR2 FYNNEI. V was pared by 4 bases and J by 7 bases, with 13 bases between. There are 13 residues in the CDR3. The CDR3 region is CASSVRGKGEAFF. The CDR3 DNA is TGTGCCAGCAGTGTGCGGGGGAAGGGTGAAGCTTTCTTT. The variable domain in full, with the rest retrieved from reference TRBV2 and TRBJ1-1, is EPEVTQTPSHQVTQMGQEVILRCVPISNHLYFYWYRQILGQKVEFLVSFYNNEISEKSEIFDDQFSVERPDGSNFTLKIRSTKLEDSAMYFCASSVRGKGEAFFGQGTRLTVV.

The V and J genes are TRBV5-4 and TRBJ1-6; D unclear. V was cut by 5 bases and J by 8 bases, with 17 bases left in between. CDR3 size: 15 residues. Germline CDR1 SGHNT, CDR2 YYREEE (reference sequence). CDR3 DNA: TGTGCCAGCAGTCATATCAAGACTACGGATTCACCCCTCCACTTT. As protein: CASSHIKTTDSPLHF.

This chain joins TRBV18 and TRBJ1-4, with D possibly being TRBD1 (5 bases). CDR3 length: 16 amino acids. The germline V gene has CDR1 KGHSH and CDR2 LQKENI. V was cut by 2 bases and J by 1 base, with 11 bases left in between. The CDR3 reads CASSPDAGRTNEKLFF. The CDR3 nucleotides read TGTGCCAGCTCACCAGACGCAGGGAGAACTAATGAAAAACTGTTTTTT. Filled out from reference TRBV18 and TRBJ1-4, the complete variable domain reads NAGVMQNPRHLVRRRGQEARLRCSPMKGHSHVYWYRQLPEEGLKFMVYLQKENIIDESGMPKERFSAEFPKEGPSILRIQQVVRGDSAAYFCASSPDAGRTNEKLFFGSGTQLSVL.

This clone has just a few counts. V is TRBV30 and J is TRBJ1-1; no firm D call. The V end was cut by 2 bases, the J end by 0 bases, with 10 bases between. This CDR3 region has 14 residues. Germline CDR1 is GTSNPN and CDR2 is SVGIG (reference sequence). The CDR3 bases are TGTGCCTGGAGTCCCGGGGTCATGAACACTGAAGCTTTCTTT. Translation gives CAWSPGVMNTEAFF. Looking up the rest from reference TRBV30 and TRBJ1-1 gives the full variable domain: SQTIHQWPATLVQPVGSPLSLECTVEGTSNPNLYWYRQAAGRGLQLLFYSVGIGQISSEVPQNLSASRPQDRQFILSSKKLLLSDSGFYLCAWSPGVMNTEAFFGQGTRLTVV.

The CDR3 DNA is TGTGCCAGCAGTGTACAGGGTACTAATGAAAAACTGTTTTTT. Translated: CASSVQGTNEKLFF. V and J are TRBV28 and TRBJ1-4; a weak D match, TRBD1 (6 bases). Trimming took off 5 bases at V and 2 bases at J, with 9 bases between the two ends. There are 14 residues in the CDR3. The germline V gene encodes CDR1 MDHEN and CDR2 SYDVKM.

The rearrangement uses TRBV28 and TRBJ1-2; D not resolved. There are 13 residues in the CDR3. Germline V gives CDR1 MDHEN, CDR2 SYDVKM. With 3 bases removed from V and 3 bases from J, the gap between germline ends came to 8 bases. The CDR3 DNA sequence: TGTGCCAGCAGTTTCAGTGTACACTATGGCTACACCTTC. Its protein product is CASSFSVHYGYTF.

Worth noting for this clone: Other DNA sequences from this sample encode an identical CDR3 as well. The chain combines TRBV5-1 with TRBJ1-3; D uncertain. V was clipped by 3 bases and J by 1 base, with 5 bases between them. The CDR3 loop spans 13 amino acids. The germline V gene has CDR1 SGHRS and CDR2 YFSETQ. CDR3 residues: CASSSGSGNTIYF. In nucleotides, the CDR3 is TGCGCCAGCAGCTCGGGATCTGGAAACACCATATATTTT.

The rearrangement links TRBV11-3 to TRBJ2-3; possibly TRBD1 for D (5 bases). The germline CDR1 and CDR2 sequences are SGHNT and YENEEA. V gave up 4 bases and J gave up 3 bases, with 17 bases separating them. The CDR3 has 16 amino acids. This CDR3 reads CASSSGQGDVTDTQYF. The CDR3 region has the DNA TGTGCCAGCAGCTCAGGCCAGGGTGATGTAACAGATACGCAGTATTTT.

This clone was recorded a few times. The V call is TRBV6-5, the J call TRBJ1-4; D may be TRBD1 (6 bases). CDR1 and CDR2 from the germline V gene are MNHEY and SVGAGI. This CDR3 spans 14 amino acids. Trimming stripped 0 bases from V and 6 bases from J, with 8 bases between. The CDR3 DNA is TGTGCCAGCAGTTACTCAGGGGGAGATGAAAAACTGTTTTTT. It yields the protein CASSYSGGDEKLFF.

This rearrangement joins TRBV6-1 to TRBJ1-5; possible D gene TRBD1, 5 bases. CDR3 length equals 14 residues. Germline V lookup: CDR1 MNHNS, CDR2 SASEGT. V was trimmed by 6 bases and J by 2 bases, leaving 11 bases between them. This chain's CDR3 is CASSGDVGNQPQHF. As DNA, the CDR3 is TGTGCCAGCAGCGGGGACGTCGGCAATCAGCCCCAGCATTTT.

The chain recombines TRBV6-5 with TRBJ1-3; D call uncertain. The CDR3 is 15 residues long. Germline assignment: CDR1 MNHEY and CDR2 SVGAGI. V was shortened by 1 base and J by 3 bases, with 10 bases between the two germline ends. The CDR3 reads CASSYFGGYGNTIYF. CDR3 sequence (DNA): TGTGCCAGCAGTTACTTCGGAGGGTATGGAAACACCATATATTTT.

V and J are TRBV11-2 and TRBJ2-5; TRBD1 matches 7 bases. Germline V gene data show CDR1 as SGHAT and CDR2 as FQNNGV. The CDR3 is 15 amino acids. V lost 3 bases, J lost 5 bases, and 9 bases stayed unmatched. The CDR3: CASSLGTDPWETQYF. CDR3 DNA: TGTGCCAGCAGCTTGGGGACAGACCCCTGGGAGACCCAGTACTTC.

This clone was counted once. The chain couples TRBV2 to TRBJ2-3, with D possibly being TRBD1 (5 bases). The CDR3 extends over 14 amino acids. From germline, CDR1 is SNHLY and CDR2 FYNNEI. V lost 3 bases and J 4 bases, leaving 11 bases between the germline ends. The CDR3 here is CASSEQGPSDTQYF. CDR3 sequence (DNA): TGTGCCAGCAGTGAGCAGGGTCCGTCAGATACGCAGTATTTT.

The chain joins TRBV5-1 to TRBJ2-3, with 9 bases lining up with TRBD2. Per germline, CDR1 SGHRS and CDR2 YFSETQ. This CDR3 has 15 amino acids. After removal of 3 bases from V and 1 base from J, the junction contained 3 bases not matched to a gene. CDR3 sequence reads: CASSYRTSGTDTQYF. The CDR3 nucleotides read TGCGCCAGCAGCTATCGGACTAGCGGCACAGATACGCAGTATTTT.

The V gene is TRBV15, the J gene TRBJ1-2; 7 nucleotides align to TRBD1. The CDR3 totals 14 residues. CDR1 LNHNV and CDR2 YYDKDF come from the germline V gene (reference sequence). V lost 2 bases, J lost 5 bases, and 5 bases stayed unmatched. The CDR3 region is CATSRPDREYGYTF. In DNA, the CDR3 is TGTGCCACCAGCAGACCCGACAGGGAGTATGGCTACACCTTC.

This clone was seen just once. The V and J genes are TRBV7-2 and TRBJ1-5; the D is unclear. Per the germline V gene, CDR1 is SGHTA and CDR2 is FQGNSA. The CDR3 covers 15 residues. V was trimmed by 0 bases and J by 4 bases, leaving 10 bases between them. CDR3 sequence reads: CASSLARSVNQPQHF. The CDR3 DNA is TGTGCCAGCAGCTTAGCGCGGAGCGTGAATCAGCCCCAGCATTTT.

The chain links TRBV5-1 to TRBJ1-2; unclear D gene. Germline V gene data show CDR1 as SGHRS and CDR2 as YFSETQ. Trimming stripped 0 bases from V and 5 bases from J, with 8 bases between. The CDR3 has 13 amino acids. CDR3 bases: TGCGCCAGCAGCTTGGGACGGACTTATGGCTACACCTTC. This encodes CASSLGRTYGYTF.

The chain has TRBV4-2 and TRBJ2-7; the D call may be TRBD1 or TRBD2 (5 bases each). V shed 3 bases and J shed 0 bases, with 12 bases lying between them. Germline values: CDR1 LGHNA, CDR2 YNFKEQ. This CDR3 region has 15 residues. The CDR3 DNA is TGTGCCAGCAGCCATCCCGGGACGGGCTCCTACGAGCAGTACTTC. Protein: CASSHPGTGSYEQYF.

The V and J genes are TRBV5-4 and TRBJ1-2; D uncertain. Trimming cost V 4 bases and J 6 bases, with 13 bases left between them. CDR1 and CDR2 (germline): SGHNT, YYREEE (reference sequence). CDR3 length equals 13 residues. CDR3 DNA: TGTGCCAGCAGCACCGGGGATGGGCATGGCTACACCTTC. Translated: CASSTGDGHGYTF.

The V and J genes are TRBV28 and TRBJ1-1; D is perhaps TRBD1 (6 bases). The V gene's germline CDR1 is MDHEN and CDR2 SYDVKM. This CDR3 comprises 14 residues. Trimming shortened V by 3 bases and J by 3 bases, and 11 bases separated the two germline ends. CDR3 bases: TGTGCCAGCAGTTTGGGGGGACAAGACACTGAAGCTTTCTTT. This sequence encodes CASSLGGQDTEAFF.